This T cell receptor (beta chain) originates from a study of vaccination effects on CD4 cells after COVID-19. TCRdb's table, derived via immunoSEQ multiplex PCR, lists solely in-frame clones and lacks some. The profile shows roughly 61,000 clones, roughly 76% of them singletons. Overall study findings and caveats: Early timepoints after infection were absent, and convalescent patients were few in the study.

ViraFEST assay sequencing came after antigen-specific CD4+ T cells were expanded with viral peptide pools. With nine to eleven days of culture completed, CD4+ T cells were isolated. Vaccinated participants had no history of SARS-CoV-2 infection and tested negative for nucleocapsid antibodies. Some 2 million PBMC per well were cultured with 7.5 to 10 IU/ml IL-2 and approximately 10 ug/ml peptides. Days 3 and 7 saw half the medium replaced with IL-2 medium. Of note for this clone: The antigen remains undetermined.

V lost 4 bases, J lost 2 bases, and 8 bases lay in between. CDR3 length: 14 residues. CDR1 is MRHNA, CDR2 SNTAGT, per germline. The receptor's source is a human donor who received a COVID-19 vaccine. Sequencing was performed on CD4+ T cells from PBMCs cultured with HCoV-229E spike peptides, taken before COVID-19 vaccination. The chain has TRBV6-4 and TRBJ2-2, with D uncertain. This CDR3 is CASSVNDNTGELFF. CDR3 in DNA: TGTGCCAGCAGTGTCAACGATAACACCGGGGAGCTGTTTTTT.